The clone carrying this T cell receptor beta chain was recorded a few times. Stated time point: newly diagnosed GD, antithyroid drugs for less than 3 months. From PBMCs, RNA was extracted and then used to make the TCR library. American Thyroid Association guidelines defined Graves' disease diagnosis. Arm-PCR of CDR3 regions with iRepertoire HTBI primers generated TCR beta libraries. TCRdb fed the multiplex PCR reads into MiXCR, producing one record per CDR3 protein. The repertoire holds under 700,000 distinct CDR3 sequences, with about 16% as singletons. These data come from a study of regulatory T cells in long-lasting Graves disease. The sample was also reused in another study, on T cells in Graves' hyperthyroidism and ophthalmopathy. That paper adds: Every diagnosis used clinical symptoms, serum thyroxine and TRAb, thyroid ultrasound and orbital computed tomography.

Specimen: peripheral blood mononuclear cells (PBMCs), collected at new diagnosis, from a patient treated with antithyroid drugs. The sequence came from a woman aged 40 to 65 with Graves disease.

The CDR3 reads CASKDRTTNEKLFF. The CDR3 DNA reads as TGTGCCAGCAAAGACAGGACAACTAATGAAAAACTGTTTTTT. The chain joins TRBV6-1 to TRBJ1-4, with D possibly matching TRBD1 (6 bases). V was cut by 7 bases and J by 0 bases, with 9 bases left in between. From germline, CDR1 is MNHNS and CDR2 SASEGT. This CDR3 has 14 amino acids.